One and the same sample provided the 6 T cell receptor beta chains below, sequenced in a study of blood T cell repertoires in COVID-19. This table comes from immunoSEQ multiplex PCR, and its TCRdb copy is limited to in-frame clones, with some not included. The sample records about 64,000 clones, 65% to 80% being singletons. Source material: peripheral blood. The receptor source for this set is a human donor in a cohort sampled during active COVID-19.

The chain joins TRBV5-1 to TRBJ1-5; 8 bases align to TRBD1. Looked up from germline, CDR1 is SGHRS and CDR2 is YFSETQ. This CDR3 has 14 amino acids. J lost 7 bases, V lost 4 bases, and 7 bases had no gene match. This chain's CDR3 is CASSDSGGGQPQHF. CDR3 nucleotide sequence: TGCGCCAGCAGCGATTCAGGGGGCGGGCAGCCCCAGCATTTT.

The chain carries TRBV9 and TRBJ2-5; 13 bases are shared with TRBD2. CDR1 and CDR2 (germline): SGDLS, YYNGEE. V gave up 4 bases and J gave up 5 bases; unmatched junction bases: 2. This CDR3 spans 14 amino acids. CDR3 nucleotide sequence: TGTGCCAGCAGCACACTAGCGGGGGGGGAGACCCAGTACTTC. Protein product: CASSTLAGGETQYF.

The chain couples TRBV6-5 to TRBJ2-1, with D unresolved. Trimming removed 6 bases at V and 5 bases at J, with 14 bases between. The CDR3 consists of 14 residues. Germline loops: CDR1 MNHEY, CDR2 SVGAGI. The CDR3 is CASRSLNSNNEQFF. The CDR3 DNA follows: TGTGCCAGCAGAAGTCTGAACAGCAACAATGAGCAGTTCTTC.

V is TRBV27 and J is TRBJ1-5; D might be TRBD1 (6 bases). Trimming took off 6 bases at V and 4 bases at J, with 22 bases between the two ends. The CDR3 has 17 amino acids. CDR1 and CDR2 from the germline V gene are MNHEY and SMNVEV (reference sequence). CDR3 DNA sequence: TGTGCCAGCAGGGGGGCAGGGACGACAGGTGCAAATCAGCCCCAGCATTTT. Translating it yields CASRGAGTTGANQPQHF.

The chain combines TRBV19 with TRBJ1-5; 9 bases match TRBD1. CDR3 length: 17 amino acids. Germline V lookup: CDR1 LNHDA, CDR2 SQIVND (reference sequence). J was trimmed by 0 bases and V by 4 bases; bases with no gene match: 7. The CDR3 nucleotides read TGTGCCAGTAGTAGGGGGACAGGGAGGGATAGCAATCAGCCCCAGCATTTT. It is translated as CASSRGTGRDSNQPQHF.

V is TRBV7-2 and J is TRBJ2-3; D is uncertain. Deletions cut 1 base from V and 4 bases from J, with 12 bases between. The CDR3 runs to 15 residues. Per germline, CDR1 SGHTA and CDR2 FQGNSA. CDR3 sequence reads: CASSLELSSPDTQYF. The CDR3 DNA reads TGTGCCAGCAGCTTAGAGTTGTCTAGTCCAGATACGCAGTATTTT.